This TCR beta chain stems from a study of naive and memory T cell subsets. The CDR3 covers 15 residues. The V gene's germline CDR1 is DFQATT and CDR2 SNEGSKA (reference sequence). V lost 1 base to trimming and J lost 3 bases, with 14 bases between them. In regard to this clonotype: The target antigen is unknown. This may be a read error: a much more frequent sequence differs by one nucleotide.

Study-wide results and caveats: In naive cells, over 85% of TCR sequences were seen only once.

Cells stained for CD3, CD4, CD8, CD45RA, CD27 and viability were sorted into four CD45RA/CD27 subsets. Both TRBC1 and TRBC2 were covered by a beta constant-region primer of two equimolar oligonucleotides. The ligated cDNA underwent four PCR rounds using SP2 and nested alpha and beta constant-region primers. From the UMI-ligation and nested PCR reads, TCRdb called clonotypes with MiXCR, one entry per CDR3 protein. The sample records 95,000 to 150,000 distinct CDR3 sequences, roughly 32% being singletons. The chain is built from TRBV20-1 and TRBJ2-3; D is perhaps TRBD1 or TRBD2 (7 bases each). The material sequenced was central memory CD4+ T cells from blood. This clonotype was sampled from a human donor in good health. As DNA, the CDR3 is TGCAGTGCTAGAGCAGGGGGGGTCGGGACAGATACGCAGTATTTT. Protein: CSARAGGVGTDTQYF.